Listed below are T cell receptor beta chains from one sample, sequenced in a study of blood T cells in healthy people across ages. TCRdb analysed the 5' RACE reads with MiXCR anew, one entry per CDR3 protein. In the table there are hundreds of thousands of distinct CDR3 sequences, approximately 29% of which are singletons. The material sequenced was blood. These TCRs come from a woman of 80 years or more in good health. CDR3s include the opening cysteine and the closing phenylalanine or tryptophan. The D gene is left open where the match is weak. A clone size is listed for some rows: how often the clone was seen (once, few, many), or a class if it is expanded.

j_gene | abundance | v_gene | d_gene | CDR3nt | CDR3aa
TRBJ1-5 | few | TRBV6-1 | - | TGTGCCAGCAGCCCGACGTGGTTCGACCAGCCCCAGCATTTT | CASSPTWFDQPQHF
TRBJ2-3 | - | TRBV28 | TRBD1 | TGTGCCAGCAGTTTAATGACAGGGGAGAGTACGCAGTATTTT | CASSLMTGESTQYF
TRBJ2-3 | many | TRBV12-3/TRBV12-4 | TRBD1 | TGTGCCAGCAGCGGGGGCTACAGGGGGCGGAGAGATACGCAGTATTTT | CASSGGYRGRRDTQYF
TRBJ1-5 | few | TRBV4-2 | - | TGTGCCAGCAGCCAAGATGGGCAGGTCGGTCAGCCCCAGCATTTT | CASSQDGQVGQPQHF
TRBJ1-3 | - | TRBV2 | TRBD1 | TGTGCCACCCGGACAGGGACTGGAAACACCATATATTTT | CATRTGTGNTIYF
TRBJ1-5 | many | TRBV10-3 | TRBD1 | TGTGCCATCAGTGAGTCGAGGGGGCTCGGGAGCAATCAGCCCCAGCATTTT | CAISESRGLGSNQPQHF
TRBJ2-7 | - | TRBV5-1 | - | TGCGCCAACAGCTGCGATAGGGGTGCCTACGAGCAGTACTTC | CANSCDRGAYEQYF
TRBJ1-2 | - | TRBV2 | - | TGTGCCAGCAGTGAAACTCCCCCCTATGGCTACACCTTC | CASSETPPYGYTF
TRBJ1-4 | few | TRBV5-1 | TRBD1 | TGCGCCAGCAGCTTCGGACAGGTTGGGGACGAAAAACTGTTTTTT | CASSFGQVGDEKLFF
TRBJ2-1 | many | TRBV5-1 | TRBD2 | TGCGCCAGCAGCTCCCAGGGAGGGATCGCCTACAATGAGCAGTTCTTC | CASSSQGGIAYNEQFF
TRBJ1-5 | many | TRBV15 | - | TGTGCCACCAGCAGAGATAGGGCCCCCAATCAGCCCCAGCATTTT | CATSRDRAPNQPQHF
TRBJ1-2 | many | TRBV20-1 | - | TGCAGTGCTAGAGATCTAGGGCCGGCAGCTAACTATGGCTACACCTTC | CSARDLGPAANYGYTF
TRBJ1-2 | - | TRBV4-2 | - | TGTGCCAACAGCCAAGAATGGACAGCCCTTTATGGCTACACCTTC | CANSQEWTALYGYTF
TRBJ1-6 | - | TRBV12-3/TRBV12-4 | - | TGTGCCAGCAGCCTCAATAGGGGCGGTTCACCCCGCCACTTT | CASSLNRGGSPRHF